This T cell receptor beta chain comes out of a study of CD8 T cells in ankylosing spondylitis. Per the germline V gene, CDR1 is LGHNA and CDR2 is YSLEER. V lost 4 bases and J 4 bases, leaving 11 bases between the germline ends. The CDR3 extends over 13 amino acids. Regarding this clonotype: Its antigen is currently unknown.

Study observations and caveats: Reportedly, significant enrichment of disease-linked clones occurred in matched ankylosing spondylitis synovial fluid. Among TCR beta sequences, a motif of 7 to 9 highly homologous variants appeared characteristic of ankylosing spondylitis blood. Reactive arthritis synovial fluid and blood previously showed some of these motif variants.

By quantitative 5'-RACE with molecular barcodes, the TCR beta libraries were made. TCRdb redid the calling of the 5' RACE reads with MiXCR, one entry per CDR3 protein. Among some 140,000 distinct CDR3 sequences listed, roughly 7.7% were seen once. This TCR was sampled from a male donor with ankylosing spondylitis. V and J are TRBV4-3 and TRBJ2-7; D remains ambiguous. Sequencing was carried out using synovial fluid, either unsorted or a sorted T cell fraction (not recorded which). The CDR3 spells CASSPLRVYEQYF. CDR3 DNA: TGCGCCAGCAGCCCCCTCCGGGTTTACGAGCAGTACTTC.